The 31 T cell receptor beta chains reported below all come from one sample, sequenced in a study of T cells in Graves' hyperthyroidism and ophthalmopathy (dated 2019 in TCRdb). Library construction relied on multiplex PCR. TCRdb records Illumina HiSeq 2000 as the sequencer. Amplification of TCR beta CDR3 regions was carried out from RNA transcripts. For the first round of RT-PCR on the TCR CDR3, the HTBI primer set was used together with the Qiagen OneStep RT-PCR kit. TCRdb took the public reads, trimmed them with fastp at Q25, ran MiXCR for clone calling and kept in-frame beta chains. Every distinct CDR3 protein forms one entry, paired with its most common genes and DNA. Here the sample has about 320,000 distinct CDR3 sequences; 16% occur a single time. 33% of the sample is in the top ten clones. Material: blood. These receptors all stem from a man younger than 45 with Graves' hyperthyroidism.

This rearrangement joins TRBV20-1 to TRBJ1-1; no clear D. The length of the CDR3 is 12 residues. The germline V and J ends were trimmed by 4 bases and 1 base, with 7 bases remaining between them. Germline V gene data show CDR1 as DFQATT and CDR2 as SNEGSKA (reference sequence). CDR3 bases: TGCAGTGCTACTCTAAAGAACACTGAAGCTTTCTTT. This codes for CSATLKNTEAFF.

The table lists this clonotype with many counts. The J gene is TRBJ2-3, the V gene TRBV24-1; 11 bases agree with TRBD1. Germline V gene sequence: CDR1 KGHDR, CDR2 SFDVKD. V shed 4 bases and J 0 bases; nucleotides not matched to a gene: 8. The CDR3 totals 18 residues. In DNA, the CDR3 is TGTGCCACCAGTGACCCACCGGGACAGGGGGTCAGCACAGATACGCAGTATTTT. It yields the protein CATSDPPGQGVSTDTQYF.

This clonotype has a handful of counts. The CDR3 region is CASSYSGGTLNSPLHF. The DNA of the CDR3 is TGTGCCAGCAGTTACTCGGGGGGTACGCTTAATTCACCCCTCCACTTT. This chain uses TRBV6-2 or TRBV6-3 with TRBJ1-6, with D perhaps matching TRBD1 (5 bases). V was clipped by 0 bases and J by 6 bases, with 12 bases between them. The germline V gene encodes CDR1 MNHEY and CDR2 SVGEGT. This CDR3 contains 16 residues.

At least ten counts were recorded for this clonotype. V usage is TRBV30 and J usage is TRBJ2-2, with D unresolved. Germline V CDR1 and CDR2: GTSNPN, SVGIG (reference sequence). This CDR3 comprises 16 residues. V was trimmed by 2 bases and J by 6 bases, leaving 19 bases between them. The CDR3 bases are TGTGCCTGGAGTTCCGGCCCCGGGCCGATGGCCGGGGAGCTGTTTTTT. Residues: CAWSSGPGPMAGELFF.

This clonotype was seen more than once but under ten times. This chain joins TRBV20-1 and TRBJ2-2; 8 bases match TRBD2. The CDR3 covers 17 residues. From germline, CDR1 is DFQATT and CDR2 SNEGSKA (reference sequence). V lost 5 bases, J lost 3 bases, and 14 bases stayed unmatched. The CDR3 bases are TGCAGTGCTCTCCCAAATCCGGGACTAGATCACACCGGGGAGCTGTTTTTT. Protein product: CSALPNPGLDHTGELFF.

This clonotype was seen ten or more times. CDR3 sequence (DNA): TGCGCCAGCAGCGGCGGGCCAGCGGGGGACACTGAAGCTTTCTTT. Its translation: CASSGGPAGDTEAFF. J is TRBJ1-1 and V is TRBV5-1; D is possibly TRBD1 (5 bases). This CDR3 contains 15 residues. Germline CDR1 and CDR2: SGHRS and YFSETQ. V lost 4 bases and J lost 3, with 16 bases in between.

This clonotype was seen a single time. A read error is possible here, since a much larger clone lies one base away. CDR3 amino acids: CASSSGGLDEQFF. DNA for the CDR3: TGTGCCAGCAGTAGCGGGGGTCTCGATGAGCAGTTCTTC. This chain joins TRBV2 and TRBJ2-1, with 8 bases that match TRBD2. Trimming removed 5 bases from V and 8 bases from J; junction bases left unmatched: 5. The germline V gene has CDR1 SNHLY and CDR2 FYNNEI. CDR3 length equals 13 residues.

This clonotype was detected only a few times. The V and J genes are TRBV6-5 and TRBJ2-5; D not resolved. In germline, CDR1 is MNHEY, CDR2 SVGAGI. The length of the CDR3 is 14 residues. V shed 2 bases and J shed 1 base, with 8 bases lying between them. The CDR3 nucleotides are TGTGCCAGCAGTTACGCAGCTAGCCAAGAGACCCAGTACTTC. Protein: CASSYAASQETQYF.

The V and J genes are TRBV7-9 and TRBJ1-2; a weak D match, TRBD1 (5 bases). Trimming shortened V by 4 bases and J by 14 bases, and 17 bases separated the two germline ends. The V gene's germline CDR1 is SEHNR and CDR2 FQNEAQ (reference sequence). The CDR3 length is 12 residues. The CDR3 DNA reads TGTGCCAGCAGCTCCACTCCGGGGGGGGAGACCTTC. It codes for CASSSTPGGETF. Full variable domain (rest looked up from reference TRBV7-9 and TRBJ1-2): DTGVSQNPRHKITKRGQNVTFRCDPISEHNRLYWYRQTLGQGPEFLTYFQNEAQLEKSRLLSDRFSAERPKGSFSTLEIQRTEQGDSAMYLCASSSTPGGETFGSGTRLTVV.

In this sample, this clonotype turned up many times. The chain is built from TRBV19 and TRBJ1-5; D might be TRBD1 (6 bases). The V and J ends lost 1 base and 7 bases respectively, with 14 bases between them. CDR1 LNHDA and CDR2 SQIVND come from the germline V gene (reference sequence). CDR3 length: 15 amino acids. In nucleotides, the CDR3 is TGTGCCAGTAGTATAGCACAAAACGACAGGCAGCCCCAGCATTTT. Its protein is CASSIAQNDRQPQHF.

This clonotype was observed many times. V is TRBV12-3 or TRBV12-4 and J is TRBJ2-1; tentative D call: TRBD2 (7 bases). The CDR3 is 15 residues long. Trimming cost V 2 bases and J 2 bases, with 10 bases left between them. The CDR3 reads CASSLRGRAYNEQFF. As DNA, the CDR3 is TGTGCCAGCAGTTTAAGGGGGAGGGCCTACAATGAGCAGTTCTTC.

This clonotype was seen repeatedly, ten times or more. The chain couples TRBV28 to TRBJ2-1; 9 bases match TRBD2. The V and J ends lost 6 bases and 9 bases, in that order; junction bases with no gene match: 12. There are 15 residues in the CDR3. Per germline, CDR1 MDHEN and CDR2 SYDVKM. This CDR3 is CASSLAGEDYGEQFF. In nucleotides, the CDR3 is TGTGCCAGCAGCTTAGCGGGAGAGGATTATGGTGAGCAGTTCTTC.

This clonotype was observed a handful of times. J is TRBJ2-7 and V is TRBV9; D not resolved. CDR1 is SGDLS and CDR2 is YYNGEE in the germline V gene. With 4 bases removed from V and 3 bases from J, the gap between germline ends came to 8 bases. CDR3 length: 12 residues. The CDR3 nucleotides are TGTGCCAGCAGCAAAAACGACTACGAGCAGTACTTC. This encodes CASSKNDYEQYF. The full variable domain, in which reference TRBV9 and TRBJ2-7 provide the parts outside the CDR3, is DSGVTQTPKHLITATGQRVTLRCSPRSGDLSVYWYQQSLDQGLQFLIQYYNGEERAKGNILERFSAQQFPDLHSELNLSSLELGDSALYFCASSKNDYEQYFGPGTRLTVT.

This clonotype occurred many times. This chain connects TRBV13 to TRBJ1-6; D is ambiguous. The CDR3 runs to 14 residues. CDR1 and CDR2 (germline): PRHDT, FYEKMQ (reference sequence). V dropped 6 bases and J dropped 9 bases, with 15 bases sitting between them. CDR3 bases: TGTGCCAGCAGGAAATCAGAGGCGAGTTCACCCCTCCACTTT. It codes for CASRKSEASSPLHF.

This clonotype was observed many times. The chain links TRBV27 to TRBJ2-1; 10 nucleotides align to TRBD2. CDR3 length: 17 amino acids. Germline V gene data show CDR1 as MNHEY and CDR2 as SMNVEV (reference sequence). V dropped 6 bases and J dropped 9; count of bases not matched to a gene: 17. The CDR3 region is CASSDPGTSASLGEQFF. The CDR3 DNA is TGTGCCAGCAGCGACCCCGGGACTAGCGCGTCTTTAGGTGAGCAGTTCTTC.

In its sample, this clonotype was seen many times. The chain joins TRBV3-1 to TRBJ1-6, with D perhaps matching TRBD1 (5 bases). V lost 5 bases to trimming and J lost 8 bases, with 7 bases between them. The CDR3 loop spans 12 amino acids. Germline V lookup: CDR1 LGHDT, CDR2 YNNKEL (reference sequence). CDR3 amino acids: CASSWDDSPLHF. The CDR3 DNA reads as TGTGCCAGCAGCTGGGACGATTCACCCCTCCACTTT.

The CDR3 region is CSATRAYNEQFF. The CDR3 DNA follows: TGCAGTGCTACAAGGGCCTACAATGAGCAGTTCTTC. The chain employs TRBV20-1 and TRBJ2-1; D remains unclear. The V gene lost 4 bases and the J gene lost 2 bases, with 6 bases spanning the gap. The germline gives CDR1 DFQATT, CDR2 SNEGSKA (reference sequence). The CDR3 extends over 12 amino acids.

This chain uses TRBV7-9 with TRBJ1-1; no definite D call. The CDR3 is made up of 13 amino acids. The germline V gene encodes CDR1 SEHNR and CDR2 FQNEAQ (reference sequence). V was shortened by 5 bases and J by 4 bases, with 11 bases between the two germline ends. CDR3 in amino acids: CASSDYSATEAFF. In DNA, the CDR3 is TGTGCCAGCAGCGACTACAGCGCCACTGAAGCTTTCTTT.

The V call is TRBV30, the J call TRBJ2-7; perhaps TRBD1 as D (6 bases). The V end was cut by 4 bases, the J end by 3 bases, with 16 bases between. Germline CDR1 GTSNPN, CDR2 SVGIG (reference sequence). The CDR3 totals 14 residues. The CDR3 is CAWNPGQLIYEQYF. CDR3 bases: TGTGCCTGGAATCCAGGACAGTTAATCTACGAGCAGTACTTC.

In this sample, this clonotype turned up many times. The V call is TRBV5-5, the J call TRBJ1-1; no definite D call. The CDR3 contains 15 residues. Trimming left V 3 bases short and J 0 bases short, with 12 bases between. CDR1 SGHKS and CDR2 YYEKEE come from the germline V gene (reference sequence). The CDR3: CASSSKVGLNTEAFF. The CDR3 DNA reads TGTGCCAGCAGCTCTAAGGTCGGATTGAACACTGAAGCTTTCTTT.

There are many counts of this clonotype. V and J are TRBV12-3 or TRBV12-4 and TRBJ2-5, with TRBD1 matching 8 bases. V trimming: 5 bases; J trimming: 5 bases; junction bases outside the gene matches: 7. The CDR3 covers 14 residues. CDR3 loop: CASSALTGVETQYF. The CDR3, as DNA: TGTGCCAGCAGTGCACTGACAGGGGTTGAGACCCAGTACTTC.

This clonotype was detected ten times or more. CDR3 protein: CADTRAGPNYGYTF. The CDR3 nucleotides are TGTGCCGACACCAGAGCCGGCCCCAACTATGGCTACACCTTC. The chain is built from TRBV2 and TRBJ1-2; D is unresolved. Germline values: CDR1 SNHLY, CDR2 FYNNEI. V lost 11 bases, J lost 2 bases, and 18 bases lay in between. The CDR3 spans 14 residues.

This clonotype came up many times. The chain has TRBV7-3 and TRBJ1-1; D might be TRBD1 (5 bases). The germline gives CDR1 SGHTA, CDR2 FQGTGA. Trimming took 5 bases from V and 2 from J, leaving 27 bases between them. The CDR3 loop spans 19 amino acids. CDR3 sequence: CASSPYMRTDPRTNTEAFF. The CDR3 nucleotides read TGTGCCAGCAGCCCTTACATGCGCACGGACCCCCGGACAAACACTGAAGCTTTCTTT.

This chain uses TRBV2 with TRBJ2-1; D is ambiguous. The CDR3 runs to 14 residues. Germline-derived CDR1 and CDR2 are SNHLY and FYNNEI. The ends were cut back, 4 bases at V and 7 bases at J, with 14 bases in the middle. The CDR3 loop reads CASSAVLTSNEQFF. In nucleotides, the CDR3 is TGTGCCAGCAGTGCTGTTCTTACGTCGAATGAGCAGTTCTTC.

This clonotype was counted at least ten times. J is TRBJ2-1 and V is TRBV7-8, with a weak D call TRBD2 (5 bases). Germline V gives CDR1 SGHVS, CDR2 FQNEAQ. This CDR3 has 19 residues. Trimming stripped 3 bases from V and 0 bases from J, with 21 bases between. This chain's CDR3 is CASSFNPRDYSSSYNEQFF. The CDR3 coding sequence is TGTGCCAGCAGCTTCAACCCCCGGGATTACTCGAGCTCCTACAATGAGCAGTTCTTC. The full variable domain, its missing parts supplied by reference TRBV7-8 and TRBJ2-1, is GAGVSQSPRYKVAKRGQDVALRCDPISGHVSLFWYQQALGQGPEFLTYFQNEAQLDKSGLPSDRFFAERPEGSVSTLKIQRTQQEDSAVYLCASSFNPRDYSSSYNEQFFGPGTRLTVL.

Here the CDR3 reads CASSQEGAGEGKLFF. The CDR3 DNA reads as TGTGCCAGCAGCCAAGAGGGGGCAGGGGAGGGGAAACTGTTTTTT. J is TRBJ1-4 and V is TRBV11-3, with TRBD1 matching over 7 bases. Germline V gene data show CDR1 as SGHNT and CDR2 as YENEEA. CDR3 length: 15 amino acids. The V and J ends lost 5 bases and 11 bases, in that order; junction bases with no gene match: 14.

This clonotype was seen ten or more times. This chain connects TRBV27 to TRBJ1-2, with D hard to call. Germline CDR1 reads MNHEY; CDR2 reads SMNVEV (reference sequence). The CDR3 totals 14 residues. The V end lost 2 bases, the J end lost 0 bases, and 7 bases lay between the germline ends. The CDR3 nucleotides are TGTGCCAGCAGTTTACTAACTTCTAACTATGGCTACACCTTC. Its translation: CASSLLTSNYGYTF.

This clonotype was observed at least ten times. The gene calls are TRBV20-1 and TRBJ1-1; no clear D gene. The germline CDR1 and CDR2 sequences are DFQATT and SNEGSKA (reference sequence). CDR3 length: 13 residues. V lost 0 bases and J lost 10, with 15 bases in between. The CDR3 DNA reads TGCAGTGCTAGAGATGGAAGCCAGATCGTAGCTTTCTTT. Translating gives CSARDGSQIVAFF.

This chain joins TRBV20-1 and TRBJ2-5; D is tentatively TRBD1 or TRBD2 (5 bases each). V lost 5 bases and J 1 base, leaving 11 bases between the germline ends. The CDR3 runs to 13 residues. Germline V gives CDR1 DFQATT, CDR2 SNEGSKA (reference sequence). The CDR3 sequence is CSAGGAAQETQYF. The CDR3 DNA reads TGCAGTGCTGGGGGAGCAGCCCAAGAGACCCAGTACTTC.

This clonotype was detected only a few times. J is TRBJ2-2 and V is TRBV30; D remains ambiguous. This CDR3 spans 14 amino acids. Germline V gene data show CDR1 as GTSNPN and CDR2 as SVGIG (reference sequence). Trimming stripped 1 base from V and 0 bases from J, with 6 bases between. The CDR3 nucleotides read TGTGCCTGGAGTGGACACACGAACACCGGGGAGCTGTTTTTT. Amino acids: CAWSGHTNTGELFF.

This chain's CDR3 is CASRETLLYSGNTIYF. In nucleotides, the CDR3 is TGTGCCAGCAGGGAGACCCTCTTGTACTCTGGAAACACCATATATTTT. V gene TRBV6-1 combines with J gene TRBJ1-3; no clear D. CDR1 and CDR2 (germline): MNHNS, SASEGT. V lost 6 bases to trimming and J lost 0 bases, with 15 bases between them. CDR3 length: 16 amino acids.